This T cell receptor (beta chain) is drawn from a study of response to subunit inactivated influenza vaccine. This clonotype occurred many times. Its target is not known. Points from the study as a whole: Seasonal influenza vaccination, on each occasion, was suggested by the authors to recruit few new T cells.

In TCRdb, the RT-PCR reads were re-called with MiXCR into one record per CDR3 protein. The sample consists of about 180,000 distinct CDR3 sequences, nearly 9.5% of them appearing once. The CDR3 is made up of 15 amino acids. The V gene lost 0 bases and the J gene lost 5 bases, with 10 bases spanning the gap. Germline V gene lookup returns CDR1 LGHNA and CDR2 YNFKEQ. The source of this sequence is a man aged 50-60 years who received an inactivated influenza vaccine. Sequenced material: non-naive T cells sorted from PBMCs, taken on the day of vaccination. V and J are TRBV4-2 and TRBJ2-2; D remains ambiguous. Written as DNA, the CDR3 is TGTGCCAGCAGCCAAGATTTTGAAGCTACCGGGGAGCTGTTTTTT. Residues: CASSQDFEATGELFF.